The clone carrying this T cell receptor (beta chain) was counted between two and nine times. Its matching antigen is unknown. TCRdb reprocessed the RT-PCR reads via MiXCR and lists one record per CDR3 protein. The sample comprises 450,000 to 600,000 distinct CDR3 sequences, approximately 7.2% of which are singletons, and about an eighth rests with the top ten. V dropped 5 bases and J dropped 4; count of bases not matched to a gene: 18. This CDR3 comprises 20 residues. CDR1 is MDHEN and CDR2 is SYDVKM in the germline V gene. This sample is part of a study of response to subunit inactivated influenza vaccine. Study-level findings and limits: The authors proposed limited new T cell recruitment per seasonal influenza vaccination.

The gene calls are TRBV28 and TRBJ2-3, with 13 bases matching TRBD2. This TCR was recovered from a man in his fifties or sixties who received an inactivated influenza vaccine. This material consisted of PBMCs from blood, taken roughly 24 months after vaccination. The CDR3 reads CASSPTTTSGRAHYPDTQYF. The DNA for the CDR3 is TGTGCCAGCAGTCCCACCACAACTAGCGGGAGGGCCCATTACCCAGATACGCAGTATTTT.